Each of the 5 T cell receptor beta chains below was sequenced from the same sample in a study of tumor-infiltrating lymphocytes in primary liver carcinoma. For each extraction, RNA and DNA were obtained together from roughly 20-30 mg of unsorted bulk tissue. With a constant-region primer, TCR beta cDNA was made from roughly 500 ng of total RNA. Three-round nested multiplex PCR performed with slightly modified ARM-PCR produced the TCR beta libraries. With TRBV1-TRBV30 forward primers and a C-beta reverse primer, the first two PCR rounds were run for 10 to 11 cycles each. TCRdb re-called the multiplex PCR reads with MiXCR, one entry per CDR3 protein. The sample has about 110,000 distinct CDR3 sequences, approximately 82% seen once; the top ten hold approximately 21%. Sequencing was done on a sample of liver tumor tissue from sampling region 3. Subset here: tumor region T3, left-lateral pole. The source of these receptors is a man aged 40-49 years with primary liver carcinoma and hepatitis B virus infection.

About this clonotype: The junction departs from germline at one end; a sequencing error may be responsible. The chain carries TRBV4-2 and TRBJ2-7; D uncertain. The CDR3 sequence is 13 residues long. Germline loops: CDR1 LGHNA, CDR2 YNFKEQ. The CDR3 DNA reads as TGTGTCAGCAGTCAAGCTAGGTACTACGAGCAGTACTTC. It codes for CVSSQARYYEQYF.

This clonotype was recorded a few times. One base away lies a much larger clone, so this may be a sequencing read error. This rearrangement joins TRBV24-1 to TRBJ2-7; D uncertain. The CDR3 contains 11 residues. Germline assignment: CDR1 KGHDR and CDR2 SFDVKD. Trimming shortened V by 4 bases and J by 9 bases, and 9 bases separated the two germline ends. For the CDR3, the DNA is TGTGCCACCAGTGACGGGCTAATGCAGTACTTC. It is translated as CATSDGLMQYF.

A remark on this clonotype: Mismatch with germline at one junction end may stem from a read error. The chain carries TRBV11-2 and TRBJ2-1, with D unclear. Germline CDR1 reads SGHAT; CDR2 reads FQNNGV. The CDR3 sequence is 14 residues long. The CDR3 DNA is TGTGCCAGCGGCTTGTCGGCGTTCGACAATGAGCTGTTCTTC. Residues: CASGLSAFDNELFF.

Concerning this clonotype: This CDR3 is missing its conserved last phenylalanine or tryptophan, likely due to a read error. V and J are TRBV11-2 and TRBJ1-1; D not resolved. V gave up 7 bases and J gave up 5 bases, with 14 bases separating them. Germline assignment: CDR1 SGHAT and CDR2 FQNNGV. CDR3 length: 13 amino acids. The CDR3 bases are TGTGCCAGCACCCGATCGGGGAAAACTGAAGCTTTCCTT. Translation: CASTRSGKTEAFL.

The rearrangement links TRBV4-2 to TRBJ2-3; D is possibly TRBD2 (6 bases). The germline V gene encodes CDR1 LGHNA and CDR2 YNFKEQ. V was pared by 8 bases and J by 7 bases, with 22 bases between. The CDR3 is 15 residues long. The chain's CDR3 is CASASGLPSRHTQYF. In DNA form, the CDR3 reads TGTGCCAGCGCGAGCGGGCTCCCCAGCAGACATACGCAGTATTTT.